These T cell receptor beta chains were read from a single sample in a study of T cells after yellow fever vaccination. One entry per CDR3 protein, called by TCRdb with MiXCR from the 5' RACE reads. The repertoire includes under 500,000 distinct CDR3 sequences, roughly 20% of them detected once, and 15% to 20% sits in the top ten. This sample comprised PBMCs, obtained before the yellow fever booster vaccination. The source of these receptors is a young man who received the YFV17D yellow fever vaccine. CDR3s include the opening cysteine and the closing phenylalanine or tryptophan. D genes are given only for firm matches.

>TRBJ1-2|-|TRBV25-1
CASSDPRGPYGYTF
>TRBJ2-3|-|TRBV4-3
CASSQGYPDTQYF
>TRBJ1-3|TRBD1|TRBV30
CALDRGVGNTIYF
>TRBJ2-7|-|TRBV20-1
CSARGSGNEQNF
>TRBJ1-1|-|TRBV2
CASSGGEWTMNTEAFF
>TRBJ1-4|TRBD1|TRBV6-5
CASSFQYRGEGEKLFF
>TRBJ2-1|TRBD1|TRBV6-2/TRBV6-3
CASSSRQGNEQFF
>TRBJ2-7|TRBD2|TRBV6-6
CASSDPRGEYEQYF
>TRBJ1-1|TRBD1|TRBV5-1
CASSSKTGVVPEAFF
>TRBJ2-5|-|TRBV9
CASSSDSGKETQYF
>TRBJ1-1|TRBD1|TRBV6-1
CASSEGTGVIAFF
>TRBJ2-1|-|TRBV9
CASSAKGLNEQFF
>TRBJ1-1|-|TRBV6-6
CASSYARQRVAEAFF
>TRBJ2-5|-|TRBV5-6
CASSLVASNEETQYF
>TRBJ2-2|TRBD2|TRBV7-3
CASSLIPLAGGLVAGELFF
>TRBJ2-5|-|TRBV3-1
CASSQDLQQGPQETQYF
>TRBJ2-3|-|TRBV27
CASSYGKTDTQYF
>TRBJ2-4|-|TRBV9
CASSVDLTTPNIQYF
>TRBJ2-2|TRBD2|TRBV7-3
CASRKPSGGSNTGELFF
>TRBJ2-1|-|TRBV10-3
CAITVPTRNEQFF
>TRBJ1-2|-|TRBV30
CAWGQNYGYTF
>TRBJ2-5|-|TRBV11-2
CASSLPGGGESETQYF
>TRBJ2-5|-|TRBV29-1
CSEKSGDQETQYF
>TRBJ2-2|TRBD1|TRBV4-3
CASSPTPGGWELFF
>TRBJ1-1|-|TRBV6-5
CASSTDGYHTEAFF
>TRBJ2-5|TRBD2|TRBV20-1
CSARDRSRGEQETQYF
>TRBJ2-1|-|TRBV9
CASSVAGGSFNEQFF
>TRBJ2-1|-|TRBV7-9
CASSLIGLRNEQFF
>TRBJ2-7|TRBD2|TRBV7-2
CASSGGAGEYEQYF
>TRBJ2-1|TRBD2|TRBV6-6
CASSYDGGAGEQFF
>TRBJ2-7|TRBD1|TRBV20-1
CSARGQFSYEQYF